The T cell receptor (beta chain) under discussion was sequenced for a study of blood T cell repertoires in COVID-19. This CDR3 spans 16 amino acids. Germline V lookup: CDR1 SGHTA, CDR2 FQGNSA. V lost 4 bases and J lost 7; bases outside the gene matches: 9. Original processing methods: Amplification from reference gene primers served as the basis for estimated nucleated cell counts. TCRdb's table, derived via immunoSEQ multiplex PCR, lists solely in-frame clones and lacks some. The DNA was the basis for D and trimming; V, J and clone size are from that table. This sample carries some 80,000 clones, about four fifths of them seen once, and the ten largest clones take more than 10%.

This clonotype was obtained from a woman in her forties with active or convalescent COVID-19. Sequencing was performed on peripheral blood. The genes are TRBV7-2 and TRBJ2-5; 13 bases agree with TRBD2. CDR3 in DNA: TGTGCCAGCAGCTACTTAGGACTAGCGGGAGCAAGGACCCAGTACTTC. Its protein is CASSYLGLAGARTQYF.